The next 18 T cell receptor beta chains were all read from a single sample in a study of shared clonotypes between healthy human individuals. Using immunoSEQ multiplex PCR, the repertoire was profiled, and TCRdb retains in-frame clones only, with some absent. The table shows about 510,000 clones, with roughly 79% occurring only once. The sequenced sample consisted of PBMCs. The receptors shown here come from a woman aged 40 to 50 in good health. Some clones in this sample may be carry-over from other donors' samples.

The V gene is TRBV7-3, the J gene TRBJ1-5; maybe TRBD1 (5 bases). Trimming took off 5 bases at V and 7 bases at J, with 12 bases between the two ends. Per the germline V gene, CDR1 is SGHTA and CDR2 is FQGTGA. There are 13 residues in the CDR3. CDR3 DNA sequence: TGTGCCAGCAGCCTAGGACAAGGCCAGCCCCAGCATTTT. Amino acid sequence: CASSLGQGQPQHF.

This chain connects TRBV10-3 to TRBJ2-7, with 8 bases lining up with TRBD2. The germline V gene encodes CDR1 ENHRY and CDR2 SYGVKD. The V segment lost 0 bases and the J segment 0 bases; nucleotides outside the gene matches: 10. The CDR3 covers 18 residues. CDR3 loop: CAISESYGRALSSYEQYF. The CDR3 DNA follows: TGTGCCATCAGTGAGTCTTACGGGAGGGCTCTCAGCTCCTACGAGCAGTACTTC.

V and J are TRBV28 and TRBJ2-7; TRBD2 is a possible D gene (6 bases). V lost 3 bases to trimming and J lost 7 bases, with 19 bases between them. CDR1 and CDR2 from the germline V gene are MDHEN and SYDVKM. This CDR3 comprises 15 residues. The CDR3 DNA is TGTGCCAGCAGTTTGGGGCGGGGCCTGATTGGAGAGCAGTACTTC. Amino acid sequence: CASSLGRGLIGEQYF.

The genes are TRBV5-1 and TRBJ1-4; 7 bases line up with TRBD1. The germline V gene encodes CDR1 SGHRS and CDR2 YFSETQ. CDR3 length: 14 amino acids. V lost 4 bases to trimming and J lost 3 bases; unmatched junction nucleotides: 3. The CDR3 nucleotides are TGCGCCAGCAGCGTTACAGGGGCTAATGAAAAACTGTTTTTT. This sequence encodes CASSVTGANEKLFF.

Only a few counts were recorded for this clone. Within the sample, other DNA sequences also encode this same CDR3. V gene TRBV5-1 combines with J gene TRBJ2-1; D remains unclear. The V end lost 1 base, the J end lost 0 bases, and 2 bases lay between the germline ends. CDR1 SGHRS and CDR2 YFSETQ come from the germline V gene. This CDR3 is 13 amino acids long. CDR3 protein: CASSLSSYNEQFF. The CDR3 nucleotides read TGCGCCAGCAGCTTGAGCTCCTACAATGAGCAGTTCTTC. The variable domain in full, completed from reference TRBV5-1 and TRBJ2-1, reads KAGVTQTPRYLIKTRGQQVTLSCSPISGHRSVSWYQQTPGQGLQFLFEYFSETQRNKGNFPGRFSGRQFSNSRSEMNVSTLELGDSALYLCASSLSSYNEQFFGPGTRLTVL.

The chain employs TRBV6-1 and TRBJ1-2; D is unresolved. Germline CDR1 and CDR2: MNHNS and SASEGT. The germline V and J ends were trimmed by 0 bases and 5 bases, with 10 bases remaining between them. CDR3 length: 14 amino acids. Here the CDR3 reads CASSEAPRVYGYTF. The CDR3 DNA follows: TGTGCCAGCAGTGAAGCGCCTAGGGTTTATGGCTACACCTTC.

The V call is TRBV27, the J call TRBJ2-6; D is unclear. The CDR3 runs to 15 residues. The germline gives CDR1 MNHEY, CDR2 SMNVEV (reference sequence). With 4 bases removed from V and 0 bases from J, the gap between germline ends came to 7 bases. In nucleotides, the CDR3 is TGTGCCAGCAGTTCGCCCAGCTCTGGGGCCAACGTCCTGACTTTC. Amino acid sequence: CASSSPSSGANVLTF.

This chain links TRBV4-1 with TRBJ2-5; 11 bases map to TRBD2. The end of the DNA aligns better with TRBJ2-7, so the J call may be wrong. Germline values: CDR1 MGHRA, CDR2 YSYEKL. This CDR3 is built from 16 residues. As DNA, the CDR3 is TGCGCCAGCAGCCAACAGACTAGCGGGGCACCCTACGAGCAGTACTTC. This encodes CASSQQTSGAPYEQYF.

The rearrangement uses TRBV30 and TRBJ2-7; D unresolved. CDR1 and CDR2 from the germline V gene are GTSNPN and SVGIG (reference sequence). The CDR3 covers 13 residues. V gave up 7 bases and J gave up 6 bases, with 19 bases separating them. CDR3 nucleotide sequence: TGTGCCTCCTCCCGGGCCCCCGCAGCCGAGCAGTACTTC. This codes for CASSRAPAAEQYF.

This clone was observed a handful of times. V and J are TRBV7-8 and TRBJ2-1; D is uncertain. This CDR3 region has 14 residues. V was pared by 5 bases and J by 7 bases, with 15 bases between. CDR1 and CDR2 (germline): SGHVS, FQNEAQ. CDR3 residues: CASSPHGQRNEQFF. The CDR3 coding sequence is TGTGCCAGCAGCCCTCATGGGCAACGGAATGAGCAGTTCTTC.

The genes are TRBV6-5 and TRBJ1-5; D uncertain. The CDR3 covers 13 residues. CDR1 and CDR2 from the germline V gene are MNHEY and SVGAGI. The V end lost 5 bases, the J end lost 9 bases, and 14 bases lay between the germline ends. DNA of the CDR3: TGTGCCAGCAGTGCGGCGCCTCGGGGGCCCCAGCATTTT. Its protein product is CASSAAPRGPQHF.

The chain has TRBV10-3 and TRBJ1-2; unclear D gene. Trimming removed 6 bases at V and 6 bases at J, with 17 bases between. This CDR3 is built from 14 residues. Germline assignment: CDR1 ENHRY and CDR2 SYGVKD. In DNA form, the CDR3 reads TGTGCCATCAGGACCAAAAGGGAAGGAGATGGCTACACCTTC. It encodes CAIRTKREGDGYTF.

This clone was seen ten or more times. This sequence joins TRBV28 and TRBJ2-7; D possibly corresponds to TRBD1 (6 bases). The CDR3 has 15 amino acids. The germline CDR1 and CDR2 sequences are MDHEN and SYDVKM. Between the trimmed V and J ends, which lost 5 bases and 4 bases, there was a span of 18 bases. The CDR3 DNA follows: TGTGCCAGCAGTCTCAGGGGATGGGCGGGTTACGAGCAGTACTTC. As protein: CASSLRGWAGYEQYF.

The rearrangement links TRBV2 to TRBJ1-2; no firm D call. V lost 7 bases to trimming and J lost 5 bases, with 8 bases between them. CDR3 size: 11 residues. Germline CDR1 SNHLY, CDR2 FYNNEI. The CDR3 DNA sequence: TGTGCCAGCAATGTGGGGTATGGCTACACCTTC. The encoded protein is CASNVGYGYTF.

V usage is TRBV28 and J usage is TRBJ2-1; D not resolved. The CDR3 sequence is 14 residues long. Germline lookup yields CDR1 MDHEN and CDR2 SYDVKM. V was trimmed by 6 bases and J by 0 bases, leaving 9 bases between them. The DNA of the CDR3 is TGTGCCAGCAGCCCCTGGAGCTCCTACAATGAGCAGTTCTTC. Translation gives CASSPWSSYNEQFF.

J is TRBJ2-7 and V is TRBV27, with 7 bases lining up with TRBD1. V lost 10 bases to trimming and J lost 4 bases; unmatched junction nucleotides: 22. Germline V lookup: CDR1 MNHEY, CDR2 SMNVEV (reference sequence). This CDR3 spans 17 amino acids. CDR3 protein: CATTKGPAGTVAYEQYF. In nucleotides, the CDR3 is TGTGCCACCACTAAGGGCCCCGCCGGGACAGTAGCTTACGAGCAGTACTTC.

The genes are TRBV27 and TRBJ1-5, with a possible D match to TRBD1 (5 bases). The CDR3 contains 18 residues. V was cut by 6 bases and J by 2 bases, with 23 bases left in between. Germline-derived CDR1 and CDR2 are MNHEY and SMNVEV (reference sequence). The chain's CDR3 is CASSAPKSTGWRNQPQHF. CDR3 bases: TGTGCCAGCAGCGCTCCCAAGTCCACAGGTTGGCGCAATCAGCCCCAGCATTTT.

The chain recombines TRBV4-1 with TRBJ1-4, with D possibly matching TRBD1 (6 bases). Germline V gene data show CDR1 as MGHRA and CDR2 as YSYEKL. This CDR3 comprises 15 residues. Trimming removed 2 bases from V and 10 bases from J, with 17 bases in between. The CDR3 nucleotides read TGCGCCAGCAGCCAACCCCGGGACACAAGAGGAAAACTGTTTTTT. It encodes CASSQPRDTRGKLFF.